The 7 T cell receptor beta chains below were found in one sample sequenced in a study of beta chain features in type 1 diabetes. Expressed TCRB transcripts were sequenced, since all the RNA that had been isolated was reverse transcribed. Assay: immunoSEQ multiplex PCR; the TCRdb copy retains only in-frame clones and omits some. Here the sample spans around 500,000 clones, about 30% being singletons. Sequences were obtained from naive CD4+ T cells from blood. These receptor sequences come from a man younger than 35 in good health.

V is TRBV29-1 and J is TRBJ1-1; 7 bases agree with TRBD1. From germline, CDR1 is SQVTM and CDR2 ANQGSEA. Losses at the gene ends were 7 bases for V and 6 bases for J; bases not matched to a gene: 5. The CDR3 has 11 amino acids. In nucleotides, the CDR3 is TGCAGCGGGGGACAGTCCTCTGAAGCTTTCTTT. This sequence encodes CSGGQSSEAFF.

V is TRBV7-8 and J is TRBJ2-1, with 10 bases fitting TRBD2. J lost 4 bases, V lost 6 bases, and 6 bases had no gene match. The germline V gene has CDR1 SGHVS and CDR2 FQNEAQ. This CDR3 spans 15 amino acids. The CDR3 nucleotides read TGTGCCAGCAGGACTCTAGCGGGAGATTACAATGAGCAGTTCTTC. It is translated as CASRTLAGDYNEQFF.

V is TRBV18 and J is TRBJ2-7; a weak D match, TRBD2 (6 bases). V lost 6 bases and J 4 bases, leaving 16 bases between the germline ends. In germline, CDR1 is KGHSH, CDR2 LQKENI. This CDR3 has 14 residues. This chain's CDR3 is CASSAGTRDYEQYF. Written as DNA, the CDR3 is TGTGCCAGCTCGGCCGGGACTCGAGATTACGAGCAGTACTTC.

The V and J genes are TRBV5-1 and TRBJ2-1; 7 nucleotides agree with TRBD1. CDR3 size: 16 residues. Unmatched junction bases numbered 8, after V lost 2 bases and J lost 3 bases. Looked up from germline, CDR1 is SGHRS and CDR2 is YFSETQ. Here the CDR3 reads CASSFTGVEVYNEQFF. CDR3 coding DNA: TGCGCCAGCAGCTTTACAGGGGTCGAGGTCTACAATGAGCAGTTCTTC.

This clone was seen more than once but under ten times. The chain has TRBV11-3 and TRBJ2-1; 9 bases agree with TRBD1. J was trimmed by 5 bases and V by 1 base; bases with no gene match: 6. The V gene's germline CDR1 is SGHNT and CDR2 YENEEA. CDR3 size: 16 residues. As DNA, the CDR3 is TGTGCCAGCAGCTTAGTATGGACAGGGGACAACAATGAGCAGTTCTTC. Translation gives CASSLVWTGDNNEQFF. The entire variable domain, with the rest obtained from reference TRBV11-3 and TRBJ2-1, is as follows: EAGVVQSPRYKIIEKKQPVAFWCNPISGHNTLYWYLQNLGQGPELLIRYENEEAVDDSQLPKDRFSAERLKGVDSTLKIQPAELGDSAVYLCASSLVWTGDNNEQFFGPGTRLTVL.

The CDR3 here is CSGTSLETQYF. CDR3 coding DNA: TGTTCCGGGACTAGTCTTGAGACCCAGTACTTC. V gene TRBV30 combines with J gene TRBJ2-5; 8 nucleotides match TRBD2. This CDR3 is built from 11 residues. Looked up from germline, CDR1 is GTSNPN and CDR2 is SVGIG (reference sequence).

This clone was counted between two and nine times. CDR3 coding DNA: TGTGCCAGCAGCTTAGCACTTACTAGCGGGACGTCCTACAATGAGCAGTTCTTC. Its translation is CASSLALTSGTSYNEQFF. The chain employs TRBV7-9 and TRBJ2-1, with 10 nucleotides matching TRBD2. There are 18 residues in the CDR3. CDR1 and CDR2 (germline): SEHNR, FQNEAQ (reference sequence). V shed 0 bases, J shed 1 base, and the junction held 6 bases outside the gene matches.